What follows is one TCR beta chain and its context. The sample originates from a study of blood T cell repertoires in COVID-19. TCRdb keeps only in-frame clones here, not all; method: immunoSEQ multiplex PCR. The sample comprises over 150,000 clones, 84% of which are singletons, and about 7.7% rests with the top ten. The source is a man aged 45-65 years who had recovered from COVID-19. Sequenced: PBMCs or T cells enriched from blood (not recorded which).

The CDR3 is CASSQDRRVNTEAFF. DNA of the CDR3: TGCGCCAGCAGCCAAGATCGCAGGGTGAACACTGAAGCTTTCTTT. The chain recombines TRBV4-1 with TRBJ1-1; D may be TRBD1 (5 bases). The CDR3 is 15 amino acids. Trimming removed 0 bases at V and 0 bases at J, with 8 bases between. Germline loops: CDR1 MGHRA, CDR2 YSYEKL.